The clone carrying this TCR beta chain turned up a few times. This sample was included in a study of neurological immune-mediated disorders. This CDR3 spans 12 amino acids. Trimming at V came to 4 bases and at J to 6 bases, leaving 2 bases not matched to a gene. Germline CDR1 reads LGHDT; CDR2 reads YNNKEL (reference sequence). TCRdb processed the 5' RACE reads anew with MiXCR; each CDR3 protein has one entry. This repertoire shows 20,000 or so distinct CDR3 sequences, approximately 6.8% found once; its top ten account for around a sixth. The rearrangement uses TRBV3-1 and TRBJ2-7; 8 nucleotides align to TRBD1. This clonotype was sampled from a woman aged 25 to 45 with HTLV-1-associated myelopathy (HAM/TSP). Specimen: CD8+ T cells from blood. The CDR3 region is CASSPTGVEQYF. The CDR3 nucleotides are TGTGCCAGCAGCCCGACAGGGGTCGAGCAGTACTTC.